These 31 T cell receptor beta chains were all obtained from the same sample, sequenced in a study of T cell clonality in common variable immunodeficiency. Study-wide findings and caveats: Reportedly, TCR beta sequences from common variable immunodeficiency showed fewer deletions and N-nucleotide insertions.

Using immunoSEQ multiplex PCR, the repertoire was profiled, and TCRdb retains in-frame clones only, with some absent. The sample offers over 15,000 clones and no singletons, the top ten holding over 6.5%. These receptors have no known antigen. Sequences were obtained from peripheral blood mononuclear cells. These receptors came from a human donor with common variable immunodeficiency.

This clone has at least ten counts. The missing CDR3 end, 3 residues past where the read stops, is filled in from the germline J gene. V usage is TRBV10-3 and J usage is TRBJ1-1, with 7 positions matching TRBD1. Germline-derived CDR1 and CDR2 are ENHRY and SYGVKD. This CDR3 region has 17 residues. V gave up 3 bases and J gave up 1 base; unmatched junction bases: 11. CDR3 bases read: TGTGCCATCAGTGACCTCTTCGTGGGACAGCAGAACACTGAA. It specifies CAISDLFVGQQNTE. Given in full, the CDR3 is CAISDLFVGQQNTEAFF.

Notes on this clone: The read is 3 residues too short to cover the CDR3 end, so that end is filled in from the germline J gene. The rearrangement joins TRBV6-2 or TRBV6-3 to TRBJ2-7; 7 bases match TRBD1. Germline-derived CDR1 and CDR2 are MNHEY and SVGEGT. J lost 2 bases, V lost 0 bases, and 7 bases had no gene match. The CDR3 totals 16 residues. Partial CDR3 DNA: TGTGCCAGCAGTTACTCATTGGGACAGCTCCCCTACGAG. Translated, it gives CASSYSLGQLPYE. The whole CDR3 reads CASSYSLGQLPYEQYF.

This clone was observed many times. The read falls 3 residues short of the CDR3 end, and the missing part is taken from the germline J gene. The rearrangement uses TRBV7-9 and TRBJ2-2; 8 bases agree with TRBD2. After removal of 3 bases from V and 6 bases from J, the junction contained 6 bases not matched to a gene. CDR3 length equals 15 residues. Per germline, CDR1 SEHNR and CDR2 FQNEAQ (reference sequence). The CDR3 DNA, read in part, is TGTGCCAGCAGCTTGGCGGGAGGTCTCGCCGGGGAG. Protein sequence: CASSLAGGLAGE. In full, the CDR3 is CASSLAGGLAGELFF.

A word on this clone: Read data end 3 residues before the CDR3 end; the end is taken from the germline J gene. This chain links TRBV19 with TRBJ1-1; tentative D call: TRBD1 (6 bases). Germline V gene data show CDR1 as LNHDA and CDR2 as SQIVND (reference sequence). V lost 6 bases, J lost 0 bases, and 14 bases lay in between. This CDR3 comprises 15 residues. CDR3 region: CASREGRGMNTEAFF. The CDR3 DNA, read in part, is TGTGCCAGTAGAGAGGGGAGGGGGATGAACACTGAA.

This clone was counted ten times or more. The sequence runs out 3 residues before the end of the CDR3; the remainder is reconstructed from the germline J gene. V gene TRBV6-2 or TRBV6-3 combines with J gene TRBJ2-5; 9 positions match TRBD2. Germline CDR1 MNHEY, CDR2 SVGEGT. The V gene end was trimmed by 0 bases and the J gene end by 3 bases; junction bases not matched to a gene: 2. This CDR3 comprises 15 residues. The DNA read from the CDR3 is TGTGCCAGCAGTTACTCCCAGCGGGGGGAAGAGACC. Translated: CASSYSQRGEET. In full, the CDR3 reads CASSYSQRGEETQYF.

This clone was counted only a few times. CDR3 amino acids: CASSAGTTYNEQFF. Incomplete CDR3 DNA: TGTGCCAGCAGTGCCGGGACTACTTACAATGAG. The chain has TRBV6-2 or TRBV6-3 and TRBJ2-1; the match to TRBD2 covers 7 bases. The read ends 3 residues early relative to the CDR3; the germline J gene fills the gap. CDR3 size: 14 residues. Losses at the gene ends were 5 bases for V and 4 bases for J; bases not matched to a gene: 5. Per the germline V gene, CDR1 is MNHEY and CDR2 is SVGEGT.

This clone was seen a few times. The read is 3 residues too short to cover the CDR3 end, so that end is filled in from the germline J gene. The genes are TRBV7-9 and TRBJ1-1; the D gene is possibly TRBD1 (5 bases). Germline V gene sequence: CDR1 SEHNR, CDR2 FQNEAQ (reference sequence). V was shortened by 1 base and J by 0 bases, with 9 bases between the two germline ends. CDR3 length: 15 amino acids. CDR3: CASSLERGMNTEAFF. The sequenced part of the CDR3 DNA is TGTGCCAGCAGCTTAGAGCGGGGGATGAACACTGAA.

This clone was seen only a few times. The read ends 3 residues early relative to the CDR3; the germline J gene fills the gap. J is TRBJ2-7 and V is TRBV2; a possible D gene is TRBD2 (5 bases). Trimming left V 6 bases short and J 6 bases short, with 18 bases between. CDR1 is SNHLY, CDR2 FYNNEI, per germline. The CDR3 has 14 amino acids. The covered CDR3 bases are TGTGCCAGCAGACGCGGCGGGTTCTCTCTCGAG. Translation gives CASRRGGFSLE. In full, the CDR3 is CASRRGGFSLEQYF.

The table lists this clone with many counts. Sequencing ends 3 residues short of the CDR3 end; the germline J gene provides the rest. The chain employs TRBV7-2 and TRBJ1-1; no firm D call. This CDR3 is 13 amino acids long. The germline CDR1 and CDR2 sequences are SGHTA and FQGNSA. The chain's CDR3 is CASSFLSSYLAFF. The sequenced CDR3 bases are TGTGCCAGCAGCTTCCTTTCGTCTTACTTG.

This clone was counted ten times or more. Coverage ceases 3 residues before the CDR3 finishes, and the germline J gene fills in the end. This sequence joins TRBV23-1 and TRBJ2-7; D may be TRBD1 (5 bases). TRBV23-1 is annotated as an ORF whose role is uncertain. V shed 0 bases and J shed 4 bases, with 13 bases lying between them. The CDR3 has 15 amino acids. CDR3 bases read: TGCGCCAGCAGTCAATCGGCGGACACTCCTTACGAG. The encoded protein is CASSQSADTPYE. The whole CDR3 region reads CASSQSADTPYEQYF.

Only a few counts were recorded for this clone. The observed sequence ends 3 residues before the CDR3 terminus, with the missing tail filled in from the germline J gene. The chain employs TRBV20-1 and TRBJ2-7, with 7 bases matching TRBD2. Germline V CDR1 and CDR2: DFQATT, SNEGSKA (reference sequence). With V trimmed by 2 bases and J by 0 bases, 1 base remained unmatched. The CDR3 extends over 13 amino acids. CDR3 bases read: TGCAGTGCTAGACTAGCGGACTCCTACGAG. Its translation: CSARLADSYE. The CDR3 as a whole reads CSARLADSYEQYF.

Turning to this clone: The CDR3 end falls 3 residues outside the read, so it is completed with the germline J gene. The chain has TRBV19 and TRBJ2-7, with TRBD1 matching over 10 bases. The CDR3 extends over 15 amino acids. After removal of 7 bases from V and 4 bases from J, the junction contained 10 bases not matched to a gene. Looked up from germline, CDR1 is LNHDA and CDR2 is SQIVND (reference sequence). The CDR3 sequence is CASTHSDRGVYEQYF. Incomplete CDR3 DNA: TGTGCCAGTACACACTCGGACAGGGGGGTGTACGAG.

This clone was observed a few times. Coverage ceases 3 residues before the CDR3 finishes, and the germline J gene fills in the end. This chain joins TRBV2 and TRBJ2-1; TRBD2 agrees at 10 bases. Germline assignment: CDR1 SNHLY and CDR2 FYNNEI. V lost 4 bases, J lost 0 bases, and 9 bases stayed unmatched. CDR3 length: 18 amino acids. Here the CDR3 reads CASSGRASGGLSYNEQFF. The covered CDR3 bases are TGTGCCAGCAGTGGGAGGGCTAGCGGGGGCCTCTCCTACAATGAG.

Concerning this clone: The read falls 3 residues short of the CDR3 end, and the missing part is taken from the germline J gene. The sample has other DNA sequences that encode this CDR3 too. The V and J genes are TRBV20-1 and TRBJ1-2, with 8 bases matching TRBD1. CDR1 DFQATT and CDR2 SNEGSKA come from the germline V gene (reference sequence). J lost 4 bases, V lost 6 bases, and 13 bases had no gene match. The CDR3 consists of 15 residues. The CDR3 reads CSAIRQGALGYGYTF. CDR3 bases read: TGCAGTGCAATCAGGCAGGGGGCGCTGGGCTATGGC.

Concerning this clone: The missing CDR3 end, 3 residues past where the read stops, is filled in from the germline J gene. The chain combines TRBV7-2 with TRBJ2-2; D uncertain. V lost 3 bases to trimming and J lost 4 bases, with 12 bases between them. The CDR3 consists of 15 residues. Germline loops: CDR1 SGHTA, CDR2 FQGNSA. The DNA read from the CDR3 is TGTGCCAGCAGCTTCCGAGAGGCGGTCACCGGGGAG. As protein: CASSFREAVTGE. The entire CDR3 protein reads CASSFREAVTGELFF.

This clone was seen more than once but under ten times. This chain's CDR3 is CASSLVASYEQYF. CDR3 DNA (partial): TGTGCCAGCAGCTTAGTAGCTTCCTACGAG. This rearrangement joins TRBV7-2 to TRBJ2-7; D is ambiguous. The read terminates 3 residues before the CDR3 end, so the remaining end is supplied by the germline J gene. V lost 1 base and J 1 base, leaving 5 bases between the germline ends. CDR3 length: 13 residues. Germline CDR1 and CDR2: SGHTA and FQGNSA.

This clone was observed at least ten times. The CDR3 end lies 3 residues beyond the end of the read and is filled in from the germline J gene. The chain carries TRBV5-6 and TRBJ1-1; the match to TRBD1 covers 7 bases. CDR3 size: 13 residues. J gave up 7 bases and V 2 bases, and 5 bases lay outside the gene matches. Looked up from germline, CDR1 is SGHDT and CDR2 is YYEEEE. CDR3 in amino acids: CASSFGRGDEAFF. CDR3 DNA (partial): TGTGCCAGCAGCTTTGGCAGGGGGGATGAA.

This clone appeared many times. The read terminates 3 residues ahead of where the CDR3 ends, so the germline J gene completes it. The rearrangement joins TRBV19 to TRBJ2-5, with TRBD2 identical over 8 bases. There are 13 residues in the CDR3. Germline trimming cut 10 bases from V and 7 bases from J; bases unmatched to any gene: 11. CDR1 LNHDA and CDR2 SQIVND come from the germline V gene (reference sequence). CDR3 DNA (partial): TGTGCCACTGGACTAGCCGGTTTTGGGACC. Amino acids: CATGLAGFGT. The full CDR3 protein is CATGLAGFGTQYF. The full variable domain, with the rest looked up from reference TRBV19 and TRBJ2-5, is DGGITQSPKYLFRKEGQNVTLSCEQNLNHDAMYWYRQDPGQGLRLIYYSQIVNDFQKGDIAEGYSVSREKKESFPLTVTSAQKNPTAFYLCATGLAGFGTQYFGPGTRLLVL.

CDR3 protein: CASIGLAEGSYNEQFF. The part of the CDR3 DNA that was read is TGTGCCAGCATCGGACTAGCAGAAGGTTCCTACAATGAG. V is TRBV6-4 and J is TRBJ2-1; 8 bases map to TRBD2. With the read ending 3 residues before the CDR3 end, the germline J gene is used to fill in that end. Trimming cost V 7 bases and J 1 base; bases outside gene matches: 9. Germline V gives CDR1 MRHNA, CDR2 SNTAGT. The CDR3 has 16 amino acids.

This clone was seen at least ten times. This CDR3 reads CASSSHVGPAPLHF. CDR3 DNA (partial): TGTGCCAGCAGCTCTCATGTGGGGCCGGCACCC. J is TRBJ1-6 and V is TRBV7-2; D might be TRBD1 (5 bases). Coverage ceases 3 residues before the CDR3 finishes, and the germline J gene fills in the end. Germline V gene data show CDR1 as SGHTA and CDR2 as FQGNSA. This CDR3 contains 14 residues. The V end lost 4 bases, the J end lost 11 bases, and 15 bases lay between the germline ends.

This clone showed up just a few times. The read ends 3 residues before the CDR3 terminus; that terminus is restored from the germline J gene. J is TRBJ2-7 and V is TRBV19; the match to TRBD1 covers 8 bases. CDR3 size: 13 residues. Germline loops: CDR1 LNHDA, CDR2 SQIVND (reference sequence). The V gene end was trimmed by 5 bases and the J gene end by 2 bases; junction bases not matched to a gene: 2. The CDR3 protein is CASSPDRAYEQYF. The covered CDR3 bases are TGTGCCAGTAGTCCGGACAGGGCCTACGAG.

With regard to this clone: The read terminates 3 residues before the CDR3 end, so the remaining end is supplied by the germline J gene. The chain joins TRBV11-2 to TRBJ2-1; D possibly corresponds to TRBD1 (5 bases). V lost 2 bases, J lost 9 bases, and 17 bases lay in between. This CDR3 is 15 amino acids long. CDR1 is SGHAT, CDR2 FQNNGV, per germline. The CDR3 bases that were read are TGTGCCAGCAGCTTAATAGGGGCTAAAGGGGCTGAG. It translates to CASSLIGAKGAE. The full CDR3 protein reads CASSLIGAKGAEQFF.

A word on this clone: The read halts 3 residues ahead of the CDR3 end, with the missing end drawn from the germline J gene. The V and J genes are TRBV2 and TRBJ2-3; the match to TRBD1 covers 8 bases. The V gene end was trimmed by 6 bases and the J gene end by 6 bases; junction bases not matched to a gene: 11. This CDR3 comprises 15 residues. Germline CDR1 is SNHLY and CDR2 is FYNNEI. CDR3 residues: CASRKDRVGTDTQYF. The CDR3 bases that were read are TGTGCCAGCAGGAAGGACAGGGTAGGAACGGATACG.

This clone was counted between two and nine times. The read terminates 3 residues ahead of where the CDR3 ends, so the germline J gene completes it. The chain is built from TRBV7-9 and TRBJ2-7; D is unclear. Trimming took off 1 base at V and 0 bases at J, with 7 bases between the two ends. The CDR3 length is 14 residues. CDR1 is SEHNR, CDR2 FQNEAQ, per germline (reference sequence). This chain's CDR3 is CASSLEGYSYEQYF. The DNA read from the CDR3 is TGTGCCAGCAGCTTAGAAGGTTACTCCTACGAG. The variable domain in full, with the rest retrieved from reference TRBV7-9 and TRBJ2-7, is DTGVSQNPRHKITKRGQNVTFRCDPISEHNRLYWYRQTLGQGPEFLTYFQNEAQLEKSRLLSDRFSAERPKGSFSTLEIQRTEQGDSAMYLCASSLEGYSYEQYFGPGTRLTVT.

This clone was picked up many times. Read sequence stops 3 residues before the CDR3 end, and the germline J gene provides the missing end. The V and J genes are TRBV19 and TRBJ1-5; TRBD1 might be the D (6 bases). The germline gives CDR1 LNHDA, CDR2 SQIVND (reference sequence). The CDR3 contains 16 residues. V shed 5 bases and J shed 4 bases, with 18 bases lying between them. The sequenced part of the CDR3 DNA is TGTGCCAGTAGTGCAACCACAGGGTTTTGGAATCAGCCC. This encodes CASSATTGFWNQP. The whole CDR3 region reads CASSATTGFWNQPQHF.

Of note for this clone: The read ends 3 residues shy of where the CDR3 ends; the end is completed using the germline J gene. The rearrangement links TRBV19 to TRBJ2-3; TRBD1 is a possible D gene (5 bases). Germline V gene sequence: CDR1 LNHDA, CDR2 SQIVND (reference sequence). V was shortened by 11 bases and J by 2 bases, with 20 bases between the two germline ends. CDR3 length: 15 amino acids. The CDR3 reads CAPRGTPGPTDTQYF. The sequenced CDR3 bases are TGTGCCCCAAGGGGTACTCCGGGCCCCACAGATACG.

Note on this clone: The CDR3 end is not reached by the read, which stops 3 residues before it; the germline J gene fills it in. The chain uses TRBV29-1 and TRBJ1-2; D is possibly TRBD1 (5 bases). CDR3 size: 13 residues. Germline-derived CDR1 and CDR2 are SQVTM and ANQGSEA. With 7 bases removed from V and 5 bases from J, the gap between germline ends came to 17 bases. CDR3 DNA (partial): TGCAGCGGGCTCCGCGGGGCGGGGTATGGC. As protein: CSGLRGAGYG. The complete CDR3 sequence is CSGLRGAGYGYTF.

This clone was observed a handful of times. Read data end 3 residues before the CDR3 end; the end is taken from the germline J gene. The genes are TRBV7-6 and TRBJ1-2; 8 nucleotides align to TRBD1. Germline V gene data show CDR1 as SGHVS and CDR2 as FNYEAQ. The CDR3 contains 16 residues. The trim removed 4 bases at V and 5 bases at J, leaving 12 bases unmatched. Incomplete CDR3 DNA: TGTGCCAGCAGCTCCCAATCGTGGGACAGGACTTATGGC. Translated, it gives CASSSQSWDRTYG. The whole CDR3 is CASSSQSWDRTYGYTF.

This clone has at least ten counts. The read terminates 3 residues before the CDR3 end, so the remaining end is supplied by the germline J gene. The V and J genes are TRBV13 and TRBJ2-1; 13 nucleotides match TRBD2. Germline V CDR1 and CDR2: PRHDT, FYEKMQ (reference sequence). This CDR3 has 16 amino acids. Trimming at V came to 5 bases and at J to 9 bases, leaving 10 bases not matched to a gene. The CDR3 sequence is CASSLSTSGRAFEQFF. The part of the CDR3 DNA that was read is TGTGCCAGCAGCCTTAGTACTAGCGGGAGGGCCTTTGAG.

Ten or more counts support this clone. The read ends 3 residues early relative to the CDR3; the germline J gene fills the gap. This chain connects TRBV7-9 to TRBJ1-2; D remains ambiguous. Germline lookup yields CDR1 SEHNR and CDR2 FQNEAQ (reference sequence). Trimming stripped 8 bases from V and 2 bases from J, with 9 bases between. There are 12 residues in the CDR3. Here the CDR3 reads CASERVNYGYTF. CDR3 DNA (partial): TGTGCCAGCGAAAGGGTAAACTATGGC.

For this clone: The read stops 3 residues short of the end of the CDR3; the missing end is completed from the germline J gene. The chain uses TRBV5-5 and TRBJ2-3, with D uncertain. Germline lookup yields CDR1 SGHKS and CDR2 YYEKEE (reference sequence). The CDR3 is made up of 12 amino acids. V lost 0 bases and J 5 bases, leaving 4 bases between the germline ends. The sequenced CDR3 bases are TGTGCCAGCAGCTTGGAGCAAGATACG. This translates into CASSLEQDT. The whole CDR3 sequence reads CASSLEQDTQYF.